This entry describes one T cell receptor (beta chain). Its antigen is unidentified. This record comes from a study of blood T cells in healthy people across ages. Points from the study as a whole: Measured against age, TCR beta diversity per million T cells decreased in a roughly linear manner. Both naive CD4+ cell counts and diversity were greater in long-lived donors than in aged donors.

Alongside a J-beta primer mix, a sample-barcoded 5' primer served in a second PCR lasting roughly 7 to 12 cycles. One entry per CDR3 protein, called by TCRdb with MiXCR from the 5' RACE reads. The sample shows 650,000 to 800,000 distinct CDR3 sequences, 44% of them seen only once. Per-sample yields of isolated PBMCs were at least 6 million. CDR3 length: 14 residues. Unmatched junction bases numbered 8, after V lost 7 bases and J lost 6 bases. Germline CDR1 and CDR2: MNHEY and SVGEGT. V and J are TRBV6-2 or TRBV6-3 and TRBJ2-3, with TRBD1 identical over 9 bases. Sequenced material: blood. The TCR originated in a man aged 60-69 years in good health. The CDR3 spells CASISRDRADTQYF. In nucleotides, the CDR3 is TGTGCCAGCATTAGCAGGGACAGGGCGGATACGCAGTATTTT.